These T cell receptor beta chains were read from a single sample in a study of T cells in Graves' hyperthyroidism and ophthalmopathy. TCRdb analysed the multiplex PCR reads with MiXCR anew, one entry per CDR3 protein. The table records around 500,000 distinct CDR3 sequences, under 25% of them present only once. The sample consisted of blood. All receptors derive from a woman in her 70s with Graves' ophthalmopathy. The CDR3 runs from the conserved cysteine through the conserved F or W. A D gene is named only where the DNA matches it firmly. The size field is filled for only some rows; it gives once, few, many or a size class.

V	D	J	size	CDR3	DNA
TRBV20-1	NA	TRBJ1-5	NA	CSASKGLAYSNQPQHF	TGCAGTGCTAGCAAGGGACTTGCCTATAGCAATCAGCCCCAGCATTTT
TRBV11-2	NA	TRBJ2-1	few	CASSFGLRQRQYNEQFF	TGTGCCAGCAGCTTTGGGCTCAGACAGCGGCAATACAATGAGCAGTTCTTC
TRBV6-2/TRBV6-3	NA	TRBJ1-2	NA	CASSRTVGTYGYTF	TGTGCCAGCAGTCGGACAGTCGGCACGTATGGCTACACCTTC
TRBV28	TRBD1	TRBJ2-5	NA	CASSSPRQGVETQYF	TGTGCCAGCAGTTCACCTCGACAGGGAGTGGAGACCCAGTACTTC
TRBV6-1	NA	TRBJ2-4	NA	CASSTRDARLSKNIQYF	TGTGCCAGCAGTACCCGGGACGCCCGGTTGAGCAAAAACATTCAGTACTTC
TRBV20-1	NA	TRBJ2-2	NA	CSARKGANTGELFF	TGCAGTGCTAGAAAGGGGGCGAACACCGGGGAGCTGTTTTTT
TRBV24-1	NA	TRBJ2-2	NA	CATSDRTNTGELFF	TGTGCCACCAGTGATCGGACGAACACCGGGGAGCTGTTTTTT
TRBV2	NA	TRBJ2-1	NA	CASSVQGGMEQFF	TGTGCCAGCAGTGTTCAGGGGGGGATGGAGCAGTTCTTC
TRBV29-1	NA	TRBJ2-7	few	CSVRTGRAYEQYF	TGCAGCGTACGTACCGGCAGGGCCTACGAGCAGTACTTC
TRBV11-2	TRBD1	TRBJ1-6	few	CASSHWGQTRGSPLHF	TGTGCCAGCAGCCATTGGGGACAGACCCGGGGTTCACCCCTCCACTTT
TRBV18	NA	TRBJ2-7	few	CASSPLGAQSEQYF	TGTGCCAGCTCACCATTGGGGGCACAGAGCGAGCAGTACTTC
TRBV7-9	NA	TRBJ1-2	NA	CASTYLTSNSGYTF	TGTGCCAGCACCTACTTGACTAGCAACAGCGGCTACACCTTC